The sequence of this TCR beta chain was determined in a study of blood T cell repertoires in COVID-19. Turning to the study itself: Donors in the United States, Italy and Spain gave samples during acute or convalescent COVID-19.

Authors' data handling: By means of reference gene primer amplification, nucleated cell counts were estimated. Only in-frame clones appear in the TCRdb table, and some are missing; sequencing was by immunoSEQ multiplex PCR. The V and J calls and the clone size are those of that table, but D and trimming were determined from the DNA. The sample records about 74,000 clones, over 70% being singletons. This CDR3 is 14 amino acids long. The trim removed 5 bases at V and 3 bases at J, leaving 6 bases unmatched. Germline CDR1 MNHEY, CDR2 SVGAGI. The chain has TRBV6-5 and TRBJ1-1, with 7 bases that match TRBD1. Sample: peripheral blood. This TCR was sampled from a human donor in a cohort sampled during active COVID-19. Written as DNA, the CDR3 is TGTGCCAGCAGTAGGGGACAGCTCGACACTGAAGCTTTCTTT. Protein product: CASSRGQLDTEAFF.